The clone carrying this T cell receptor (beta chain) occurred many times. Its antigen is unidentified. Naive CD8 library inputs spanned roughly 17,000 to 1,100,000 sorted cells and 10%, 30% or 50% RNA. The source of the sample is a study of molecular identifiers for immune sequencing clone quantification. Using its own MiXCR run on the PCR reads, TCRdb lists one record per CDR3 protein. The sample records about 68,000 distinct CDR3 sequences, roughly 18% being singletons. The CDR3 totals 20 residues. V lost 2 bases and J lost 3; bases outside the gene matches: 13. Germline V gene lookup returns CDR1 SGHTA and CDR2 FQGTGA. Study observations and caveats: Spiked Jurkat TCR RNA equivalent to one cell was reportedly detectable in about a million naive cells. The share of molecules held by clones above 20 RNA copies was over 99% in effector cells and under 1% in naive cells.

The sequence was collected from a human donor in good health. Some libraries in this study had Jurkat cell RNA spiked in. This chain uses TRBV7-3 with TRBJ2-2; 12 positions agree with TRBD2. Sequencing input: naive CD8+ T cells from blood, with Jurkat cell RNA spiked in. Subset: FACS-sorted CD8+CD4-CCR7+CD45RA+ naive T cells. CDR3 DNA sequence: TGTGCCAGCAGCTTATCCCCCAACCGCCTAGCGGGGGGGGACACCGGGGAGCTGTTTTTT. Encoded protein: CASSLSPNRLAGGDTGELFF.